This entry lists 14 T cell receptor beta chains sequenced from one sample in a study of early T cells in non-severe SARS-CoV-2 infection. MiXCR was run by TCRdb on the 5' RACE reads, yielding one entry per CDR3 protein. The data show about 61,000 distinct CDR3 sequences, around 11% seen once. The sample in question was whole blood, obtained at baseline. Every receptor here comes from an adult who was a healthcare worker with PCR-confirmed SARS-CoV-2 infection or an uninfected control (not recorded which). The donor label of this sample is uncertain.

The chain has TRBV14 and TRBJ1-1, with D possibly TRBD1 on 5 matching bases. The CDR3 length is 18 residues. CDR1 SGHDN and CDR2 FVKESK come from the germline V gene. Trimming cost V 4 bases and J 6 bases, with 27 bases left between them. CDR3 sequence (DNA): TGTGCCAGCAGCCCTTATTGGACACAGGTATCCGACACCGCTGAAGCTTTCTTT. This gives the protein CASSPYWTQVSDTAEAFF.

The chain is built from TRBV11-2 and TRBJ2-1; 7 bases agree with TRBD1. The CDR3 is 15 residues long. The germline V gene has CDR1 SGHAT and CDR2 FQNNGV. V trimming: 3 bases; J trimming: 2 bases; junction bases outside the gene matches: 4. CDR3 protein: CASSLTGTPYNEQFF. The CDR3 DNA reads TGTGCCAGCAGCTTGACAGGGACCCCCTACAATGAGCAGTTCTTC. Supplemented by reference TRBV11-2 and TRBJ2-1, the full variable domain reads EAGVAQSPRYKIIEKRQSVAFWCNPISGHATLYWYQQILGQGPKLLIQFQNNGVVDDSQLPKDRFSAERLKGVDSTLKIQPAKLEDSAVYLCASSLTGTPYNEQFFGPGTRLTVL.

The V gene is TRBV7-9, the J gene TRBJ2-3; 11 nucleotides align to TRBD2. The CDR3 consists of 18 residues. Germline CDR1 reads SEHNR; CDR2 reads FQNEAQ (reference sequence). J lost 3 bases, V lost 5 bases, and 13 bases had no gene match. CDR3 bases: TGTGCCAGCAGCAAACCCAAAAATAGCGGGGGGGCAACAGATACGCAGTATTTT. This encodes CASSKPKNSGGATDTQYF.

The V and J genes are TRBV24-1 and TRBJ2-3; D is ambiguous. Germline V gene sequence: CDR1 KGHDR, CDR2 SFDVKD. The CDR3 loop spans 16 amino acids. The germline V and J ends were trimmed by 3 bases and 4 bases, with 16 bases remaining between them. CDR3: CATSDLSEGIADTQYF. The CDR3 coding sequence is TGTGCCACCAGTGATCTCTCGGAAGGAATCGCAGATACGCAGTATTTT.

This clonotype has at least ten counts. The chain couples TRBV14 to TRBJ1-4; D is undetermined. CDR3 length: 13 residues. V gave up 4 bases and J gave up 3 bases, with 6 bases separating them. Germline V gene data show CDR1 as SGHDN and CDR2 as FVKESK. In nucleotides, the CDR3 is TGTGCCAGCAGCCTTCTTCCTAATGAAAAACTGTTTTTT. Its protein product is CASSLLPNEKLFF. Full variable domain (outside the CDR3, taken from reference TRBV14 and TRBJ1-4): EAGVTQFPSHSVIEKGQTVTLRCDPISGHDNLYWYRRVMGKEIKFLLHFVKESKQDESGMPNNRFLAERTGGTYSTLKVQPAELEDSGVYFCASSLLPNEKLFFGSGTQLSVL.

J is TRBJ2-5 and V is TRBV5-4; TRBD2 is a possible D gene (5 bases). The CDR3 contains 14 residues. The V gene's germline CDR1 is SGHNT and CDR2 YYREEE (reference sequence). V lost 2 bases, J lost 5 bases, and 13 bases lay in between. The CDR3 coding sequence is TGTGCCAGCAGCTTAGAGGGCGGCGGGGAGACCCAGTACTTC. Protein: CASSLEGGGETQYF.

V gene TRBV18 combines with J gene TRBJ1-4; D uncertain. V lost 2 bases and J lost 2, with 6 bases in between. The germline gives CDR1 KGHSH, CDR2 LQKENI. The CDR3 is 14 amino acids. Here the CDR3 DNA reads TGTGCCAGCTCACCAAGCCTGACTAATGAAAAACTGTTTTTT. This encodes CASSPSLTNEKLFF.

V gene TRBV9 combines with J gene TRBJ2-3, with D unresolved. The CDR3 has 13 amino acids. V was cut by 0 bases and J by 2 bases, with 4 bases left in between. Germline assignment: CDR1 SGDLS and CDR2 YYNGEE. CDR3 DNA sequence: TGTGCCAGCAGCGTAGGCTACACAGATACGCAGTATTTT. This gives the protein CASSVGYTDTQYF.

This chain links TRBV24-1 with TRBJ1-5; 7 bases line up with TRBD1. Trimming took 3 bases from V and 9 from J; bases not matched to a gene: 4. CDR1 is KGHDR and CDR2 is SFDVKD in the germline V gene. This CDR3 region has 13 residues. DNA for the CDR3: TGTGCCACCAGTGATGACAGGGTAACGCCCCAGCATTTT. Encoded protein: CATSDDRVTPQHF.

This chain connects TRBV12-3 or TRBV12-4 to TRBJ1-2; 7 bases map to TRBD1. The V and J ends lost 1 base and 4 bases, in that order; junction bases with no gene match: 12. The CDR3 is 17 amino acids. The CDR3 DNA sequence: TGTGCCAGCAGTTTAGATCCCGGGACAGAAAGTATCTATGGCTACACCTTC. It is translated as CASSLDPGTESIYGYTF.

The J gene is TRBJ2-2, the V gene TRBV19, with TRBD1 matching over 7 bases. Germline V lookup: CDR1 LNHDA, CDR2 SQIVND (reference sequence). CDR3 length: 16 amino acids. Germline trimming cut 5 bases from V and 5 bases from J; bases unmatched to any gene: 11. DNA of the CDR3: TGTGCCAGTAGTCACCGACAGGGATCGGGTACCGGGGAGCTGTTTTTT. This translates into CASSHRQGSGTGELFF.

Many counts were recorded for this clonotype. This chain joins TRBV29-1 and TRBJ2-3; D may be TRBD2 (6 bases). Trimming removed 6 bases from V and 2 bases from J, with 18 bases in between. Germline V lookup: CDR1 SQVTM, CDR2 ANQGSEA. This CDR3 region has 15 residues. CDR3 DNA: TGCAGCGTCTTACGGGGGTTATCATCCACAGATACGCAGTATTTT. Amino acid sequence: CSVLRGLSSTDTQYF.

This clonotype was recorded at least ten times. This rearrangement joins TRBV2 to TRBJ2-1, with 12 bases aligning to TRBD2. Germline CDR1 reads SNHLY; CDR2 reads FYNNEI. V was clipped by 0 bases and J by 6 bases; unmatched bases: 6. The CDR3 is 17 amino acids. The chain's CDR3 is CASSEARLAGAINEQFF. In DNA, the CDR3 is TGTGCCAGCAGTGAAGCTAGACTAGCGGGGGCGATCAATGAGCAGTTCTTC.

The chain combines TRBV9 with TRBJ1-1; no reliable D call. The germline V and J ends were trimmed by 4 bases and 3 bases, with 13 bases remaining between them. CDR1 SGDLS and CDR2 YYNGEE come from the germline V gene. The CDR3 totals 14 residues. For the CDR3, the DNA is TGTGCCAGCAGCCCACGCTATGGGGACACTGAAGCTTTCTTT. This sequence encodes CASSPRYGDTEAFF. The complete variable domain, with remaining parts taken from reference TRBV9 and TRBJ1-1, reads DSGVTQTPKHLITATGQRVTLRCSPRSGDLSVYWYQQSLDQGLQFLIQYYNGEERAKGNILERFSAQQFPDLHSELNLSSLELGDSALYFCASSPRYGDTEAFFGQGTRLTVV.